This T cell receptor beta chain derives from a study of CD8+CD57+ T cells in acquired aplastic anemia. The template for TCR beta VDJ and CDR3 sequence profiling was genomic DNA. Each CDR3 protein is one row after TCRdb ran MiXCR on the reads. The data contain 150,000 to 200,000 distinct CDR3 sequences, around 45% of them singletons. The germline gives CDR1 GTSNPN, CDR2 SVGIG (reference sequence). CDR3 size: 14 residues. With 8 bases removed from V and 2 bases from J, the gap between germline ends came to 16 bases. A few counts support this clonotype. This chain uses TRBV30 with TRBJ1-5, with D possibly matching TRBD1 (5 bases). This receptor was taken from a human donor in good health. Sequencing was done on a sample of sorted CD4+, CD8+, or CD8+CD57+ T cells (not recorded which) from PBMCs. CDR3 bases: TGTGCCGCCAATTCCCCGGGACGCAATCAGCCCCAGCATTTT. Amino acids: CAANSPGRNQPQHF.